This T cell receptor beta chain was retrieved from a study of shared clonotypes between healthy human individuals. Trimming took 1 base from V and 7 from J, leaving 8 bases between them. The CDR3 extends over 13 amino acids. Germline assignment: CDR1 LGHNA and CDR2 YNFKEQ. General observations from the study: Non-shared clonotypes had lower generation probabilities than those shared by all four donors.

It was across several immunoSEQ plates that each subset's genomic DNA was evenly split. Only in-frame clones appear in the TCRdb table, and some are missing; sequencing was by immunoSEQ multiplex PCR. This repertoire shows a few million clones, just over 90% found once; its top ten account for 0.3% to 0.4%. Comment on this clone: The antigen is undetermined.

This receptor was identified in a young man in good health. Some clones in this sample may be carry-over from other donors' samples. The rearrangement uses TRBV4-2 and TRBJ2-1; D remains unclear. The sequencing sample was made of naive CD4+ T cells from PBMCs. Noted subset: CD45RA+ positively selected. CDR3 coding DNA: TGTGCCAGCAGCCAAGTAACGGTTAATGAGCAGTTCTTC. Translated, it gives CASSQVTVNEQFF.